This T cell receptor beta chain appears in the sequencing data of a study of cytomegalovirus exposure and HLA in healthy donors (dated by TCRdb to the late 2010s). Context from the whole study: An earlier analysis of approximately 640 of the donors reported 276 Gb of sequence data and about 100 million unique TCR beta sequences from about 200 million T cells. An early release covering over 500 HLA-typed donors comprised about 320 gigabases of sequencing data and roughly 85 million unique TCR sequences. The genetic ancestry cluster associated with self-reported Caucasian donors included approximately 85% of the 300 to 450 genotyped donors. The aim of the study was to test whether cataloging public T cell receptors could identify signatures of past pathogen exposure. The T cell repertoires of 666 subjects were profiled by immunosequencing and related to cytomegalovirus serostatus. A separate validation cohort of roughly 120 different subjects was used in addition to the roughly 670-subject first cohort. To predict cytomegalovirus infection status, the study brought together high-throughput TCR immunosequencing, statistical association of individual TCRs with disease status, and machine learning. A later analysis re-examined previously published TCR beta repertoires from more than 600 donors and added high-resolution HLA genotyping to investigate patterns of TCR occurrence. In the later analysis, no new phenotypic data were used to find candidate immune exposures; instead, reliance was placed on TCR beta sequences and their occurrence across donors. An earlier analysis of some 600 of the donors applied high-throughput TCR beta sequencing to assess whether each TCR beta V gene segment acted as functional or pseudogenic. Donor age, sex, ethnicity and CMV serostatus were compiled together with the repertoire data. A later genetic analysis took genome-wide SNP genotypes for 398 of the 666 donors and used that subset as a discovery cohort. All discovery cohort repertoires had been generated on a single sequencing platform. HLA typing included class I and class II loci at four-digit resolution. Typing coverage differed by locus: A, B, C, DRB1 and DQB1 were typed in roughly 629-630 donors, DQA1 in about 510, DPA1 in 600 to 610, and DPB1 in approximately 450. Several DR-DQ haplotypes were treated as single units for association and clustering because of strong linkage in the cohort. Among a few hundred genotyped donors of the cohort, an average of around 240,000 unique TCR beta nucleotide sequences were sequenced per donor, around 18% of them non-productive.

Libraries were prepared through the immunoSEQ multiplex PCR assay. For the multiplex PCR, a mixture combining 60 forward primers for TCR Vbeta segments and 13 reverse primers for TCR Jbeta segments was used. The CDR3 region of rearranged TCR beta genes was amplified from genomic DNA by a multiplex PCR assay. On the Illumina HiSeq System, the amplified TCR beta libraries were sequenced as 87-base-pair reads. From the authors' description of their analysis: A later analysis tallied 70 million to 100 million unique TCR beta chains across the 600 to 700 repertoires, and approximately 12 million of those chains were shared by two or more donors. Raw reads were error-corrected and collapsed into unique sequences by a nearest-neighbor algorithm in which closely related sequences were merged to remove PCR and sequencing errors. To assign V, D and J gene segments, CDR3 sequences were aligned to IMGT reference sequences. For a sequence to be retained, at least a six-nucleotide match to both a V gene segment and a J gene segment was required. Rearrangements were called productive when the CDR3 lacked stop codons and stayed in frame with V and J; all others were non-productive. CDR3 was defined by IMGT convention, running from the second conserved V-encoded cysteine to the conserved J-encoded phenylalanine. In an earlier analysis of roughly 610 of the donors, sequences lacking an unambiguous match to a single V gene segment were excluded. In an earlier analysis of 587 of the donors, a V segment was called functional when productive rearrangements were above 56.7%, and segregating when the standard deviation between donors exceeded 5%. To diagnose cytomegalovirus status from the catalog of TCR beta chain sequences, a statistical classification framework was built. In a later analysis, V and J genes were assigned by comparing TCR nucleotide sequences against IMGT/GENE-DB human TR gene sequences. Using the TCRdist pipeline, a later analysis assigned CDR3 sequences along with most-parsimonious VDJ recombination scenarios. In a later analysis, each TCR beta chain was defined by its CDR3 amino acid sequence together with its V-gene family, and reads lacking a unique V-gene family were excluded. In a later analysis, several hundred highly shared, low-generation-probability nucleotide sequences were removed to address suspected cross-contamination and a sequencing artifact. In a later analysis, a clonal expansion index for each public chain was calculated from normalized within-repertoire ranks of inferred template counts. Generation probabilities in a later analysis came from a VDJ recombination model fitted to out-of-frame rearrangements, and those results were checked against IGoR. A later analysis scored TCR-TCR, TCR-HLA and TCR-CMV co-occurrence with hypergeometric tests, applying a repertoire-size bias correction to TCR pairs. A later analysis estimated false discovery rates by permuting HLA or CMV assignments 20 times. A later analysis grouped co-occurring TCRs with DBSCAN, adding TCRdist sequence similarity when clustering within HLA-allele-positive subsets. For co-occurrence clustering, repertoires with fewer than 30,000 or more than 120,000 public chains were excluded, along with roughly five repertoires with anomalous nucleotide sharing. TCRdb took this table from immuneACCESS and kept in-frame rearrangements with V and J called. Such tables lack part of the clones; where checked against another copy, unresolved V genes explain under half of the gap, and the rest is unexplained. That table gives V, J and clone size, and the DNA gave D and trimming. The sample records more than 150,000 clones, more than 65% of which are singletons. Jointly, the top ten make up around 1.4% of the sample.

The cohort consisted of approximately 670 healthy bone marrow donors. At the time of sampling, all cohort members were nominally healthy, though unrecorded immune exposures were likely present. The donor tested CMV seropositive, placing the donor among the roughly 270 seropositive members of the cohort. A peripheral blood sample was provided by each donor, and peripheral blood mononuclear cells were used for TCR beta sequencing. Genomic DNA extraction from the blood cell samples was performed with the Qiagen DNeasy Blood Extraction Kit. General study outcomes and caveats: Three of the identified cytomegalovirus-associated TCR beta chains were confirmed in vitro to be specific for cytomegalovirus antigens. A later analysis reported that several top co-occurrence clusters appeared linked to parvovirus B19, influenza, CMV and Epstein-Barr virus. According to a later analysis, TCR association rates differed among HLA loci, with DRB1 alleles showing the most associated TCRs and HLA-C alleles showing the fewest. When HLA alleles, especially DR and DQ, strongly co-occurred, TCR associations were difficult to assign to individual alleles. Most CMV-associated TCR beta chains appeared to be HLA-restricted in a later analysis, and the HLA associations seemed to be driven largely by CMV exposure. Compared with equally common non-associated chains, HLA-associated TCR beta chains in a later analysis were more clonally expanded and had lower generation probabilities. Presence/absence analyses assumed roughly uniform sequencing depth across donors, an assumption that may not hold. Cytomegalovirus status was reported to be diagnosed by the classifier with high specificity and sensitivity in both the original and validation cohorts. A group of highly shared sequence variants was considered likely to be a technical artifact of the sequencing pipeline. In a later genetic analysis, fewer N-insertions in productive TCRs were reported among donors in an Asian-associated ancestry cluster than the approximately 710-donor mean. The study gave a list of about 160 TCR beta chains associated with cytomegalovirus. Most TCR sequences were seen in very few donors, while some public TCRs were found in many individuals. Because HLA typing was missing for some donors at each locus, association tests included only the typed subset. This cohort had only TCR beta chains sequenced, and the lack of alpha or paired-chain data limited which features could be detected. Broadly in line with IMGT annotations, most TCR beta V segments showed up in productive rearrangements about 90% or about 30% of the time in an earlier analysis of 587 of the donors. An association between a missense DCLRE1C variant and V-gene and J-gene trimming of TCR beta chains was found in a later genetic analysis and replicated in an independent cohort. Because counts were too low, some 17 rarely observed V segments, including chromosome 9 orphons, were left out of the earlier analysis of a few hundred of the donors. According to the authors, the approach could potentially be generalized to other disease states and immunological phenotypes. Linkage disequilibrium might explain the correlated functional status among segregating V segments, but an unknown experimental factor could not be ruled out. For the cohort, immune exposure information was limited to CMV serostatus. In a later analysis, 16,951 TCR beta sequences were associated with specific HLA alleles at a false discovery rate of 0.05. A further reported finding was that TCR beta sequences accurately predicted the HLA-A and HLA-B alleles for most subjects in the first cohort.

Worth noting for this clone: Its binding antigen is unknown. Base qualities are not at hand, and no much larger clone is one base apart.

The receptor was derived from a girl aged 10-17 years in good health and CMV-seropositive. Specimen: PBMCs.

CDR3 protein: CASSPDRGGTQYF. The DNA is TGCGCCAGCAGCCCGGACAGGGGTGGTACGCAGTATTTT. The rearranged chain carries TRBV4-3 and TRBJ2-3, with 9 junctional bases fitting TRBD1. The germline V gene gives CDR1 as LGHNA and CDR2 as YSLEER. Trimming takes 4 bases off V and 8 bases off J; junction bases not matched to a gene: 4. Counted from cysteine to phenylalanine, this CDR3 has 13 amino acids. The entry retains the CDR3 DNA only, 39 bases that are in frame from base 1.